This TCR beta chain was captured by sequencing in a study of blood T cell repertoires in COVID-19. The wider study: The United States, Italy and Spain were the sources of the acute and convalescent COVID-19 samples. T cells, B-cell-depleted T cells, or PBMCs provided the cDNA or gDNA that served as material.

Original processing methods: Reference gene primer amplification yielded estimated nucleated cell counts. Profiling relied on immunoSEQ multiplex PCR, and the TCRdb table lists in-frame clones only, not all of them. The D gene and trimming were derived from the DNA, and the V and J assignments and clone size from that table. The table has 40,000 to 50,000 clones, around nine tenths seen once. This CDR3 has 15 residues. Trimming removed 5 bases at V and 4 bases at J, with 15 bases between. Per germline, CDR1 MNHEY and CDR2 SVGAGI. The receptor was isolated from a middle-aged man with active COVID-19. The source material was peripheral blood. The chain carries TRBV6-5 and TRBJ1-3; weak D call: TRBD1 (5 bases). The CDR3 here is CASSPRGRAGNTIYF. In DNA, the CDR3 is TGTGCCAGCAGTCCCCGAGGCAGGGCAGGAAACACCATATATTTT.